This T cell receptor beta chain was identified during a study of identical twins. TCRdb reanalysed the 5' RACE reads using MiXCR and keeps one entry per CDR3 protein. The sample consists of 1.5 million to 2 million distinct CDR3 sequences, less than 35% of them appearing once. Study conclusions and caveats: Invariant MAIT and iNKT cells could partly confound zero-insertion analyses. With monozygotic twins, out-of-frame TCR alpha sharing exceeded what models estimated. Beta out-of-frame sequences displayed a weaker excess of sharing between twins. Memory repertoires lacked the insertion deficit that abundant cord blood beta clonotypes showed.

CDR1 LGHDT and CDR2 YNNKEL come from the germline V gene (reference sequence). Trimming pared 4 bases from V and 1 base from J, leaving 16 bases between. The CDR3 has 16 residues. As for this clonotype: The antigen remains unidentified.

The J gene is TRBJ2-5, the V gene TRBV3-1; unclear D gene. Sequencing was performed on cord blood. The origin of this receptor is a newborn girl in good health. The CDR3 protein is CASSPETFLIQETQYF. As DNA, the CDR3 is TGTGCCAGCAGCCCCGAGACCTTCCTAATCCAAGAGACCCAGTACTTC.